This T cell receptor (beta chain) comes out of a study of blood T cell repertoires in COVID-19. Study overall: The samples span acute and convalescent COVID-19 from the United States, Italy and Spain. The analysed material was cDNA or gDNA that came from T cells, B-cell-depleted T cells, or PBMCs.

During active infection, Seattle patients enrolled and were then monitored through disease. Germline CDR1 reads MGHRA; CDR2 reads YSYEKL. The CDR3 runs 16 residues. The trim removed 4 bases at V and 2 bases at J, leaving 10 bases unmatched. Per the study methods: Amplification of reference gene primers was used by the study to estimate nucleated cell counts. Some clones are missing from TCRdb's copy, which holds only in-frame ones; the method was immunoSEQ multiplex PCR. That table is the source of V, J and clone size, and D and trimming were worked out from the DNA. The data show about 64,000 clones, with about 88% seen just once and less than 55% held by the top ten.

Input material: peripheral blood. This TCR was recovered from a woman in her sixties or seventies with COVID-19, enrolled during active disease. The chain employs TRBV4-1 and TRBJ1-2, with TRBD1 identical over 7 bases. The CDR3 spells CASSPGQTSTNYGYTF. The CDR3 nucleotides read TGCGCCAGCAGCCCGGGACAGACCTCTACCAACTATGGCTACACCTTC.